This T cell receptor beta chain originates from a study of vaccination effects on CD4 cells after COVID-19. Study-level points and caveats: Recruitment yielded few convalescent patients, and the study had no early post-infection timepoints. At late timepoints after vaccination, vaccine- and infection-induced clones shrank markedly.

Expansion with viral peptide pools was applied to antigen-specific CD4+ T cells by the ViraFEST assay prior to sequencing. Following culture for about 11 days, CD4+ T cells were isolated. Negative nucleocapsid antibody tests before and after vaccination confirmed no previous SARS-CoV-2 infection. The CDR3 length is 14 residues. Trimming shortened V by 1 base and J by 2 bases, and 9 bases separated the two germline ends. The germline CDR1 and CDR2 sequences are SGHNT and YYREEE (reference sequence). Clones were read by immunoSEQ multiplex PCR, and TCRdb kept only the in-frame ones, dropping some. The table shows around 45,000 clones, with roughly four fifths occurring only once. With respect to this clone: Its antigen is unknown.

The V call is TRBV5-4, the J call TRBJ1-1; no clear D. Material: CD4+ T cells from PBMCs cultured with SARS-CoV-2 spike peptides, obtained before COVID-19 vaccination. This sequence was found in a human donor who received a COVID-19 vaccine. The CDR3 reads CASSLRLGNTEAFF. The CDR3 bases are TGTGCCAGCAGCTTGCGACTGGGCAACACTGAAGCTTTCTTT.